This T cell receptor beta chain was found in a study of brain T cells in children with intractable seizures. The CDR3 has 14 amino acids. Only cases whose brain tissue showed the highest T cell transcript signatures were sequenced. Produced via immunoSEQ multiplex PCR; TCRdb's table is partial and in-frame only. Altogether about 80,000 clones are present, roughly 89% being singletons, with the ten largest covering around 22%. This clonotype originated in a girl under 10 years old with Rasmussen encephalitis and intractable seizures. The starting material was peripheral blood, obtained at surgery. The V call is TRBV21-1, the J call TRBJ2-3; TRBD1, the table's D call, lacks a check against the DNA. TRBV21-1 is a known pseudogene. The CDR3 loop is CASNTGGATDTQYF. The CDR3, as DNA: TGTGCCAGCAATACAGGGGGCGCGACAGATACGCAGTATTTT.